The clone carrying this T cell receptor beta chain has at least ten counts. Its antigen is as yet unknown. The data were taken from a study of T cell clonality in common variable immunodeficiency. Both groups were predominantly of Caucasian heritage. Study-wide points: Compared with controls, CVID subjects had fewer shared TCRbeta clones.

Sequenced by immunoSEQ multiplex PCR; TCRdb stores in-frame clones only, minus some. This set yields roughly 32,000 clones and no singletons; the top ten hold 3.5% to 5.5%. Sequencing was performed on peripheral blood mononuclear cells. The origin of this receptor is a person aged 18 to 70 in good health.

The CDR3 sequence: CSARPQRDLSYEQYF. The sequenced CDR3 bases are TGCAGTGCTAGACCTCAGCGGGATCTGTCCTACGAG. The chain employs TRBV20-1 and TRBJ2-7, with 7 bases lining up with TRBD2. The read gets to within 3 residues of the CDR3 end, and the germline J gene fills in the rest. Per the germline V gene, CDR1 is DFQATT and CDR2 is SNEGSKA (reference sequence). With 2 bases clipped from V and 1 base from J, the junction kept 8 bases outside the gene matches. CDR3 length: 15 amino acids.